Listed here is a single TCR beta chain. Seattle enrolled patients during active infection and tracked them longitudinally. As processed by the authors: Reference gene primers were amplified, and this amplification served to estimate nucleated cell counts. The assay was immunoSEQ multiplex PCR, and TCRdb's table has in-frame clones only and misses some. The V and J calls and clone size are taken from that table; D and trimming were inferred from the DNA. The data show about 130,000 clones, around four fifths seen once. This sample stems from a study of blood T cell repertoires in COVID-19. Study as a whole: The origin of the acute and convalescent COVID-19 samples was the United States, Italy and Spain.

This CDR3 has 16 amino acids. Germline-derived CDR1 and CDR2 are KGHDR and SFDVKD. The ends were cut back, 4 bases at V and 4 bases at J, with 18 bases in the middle. Material: peripheral blood. This receptor was obtained from an elderly man with COVID-19, enrolled during active disease. V is TRBV24-1 and J is TRBJ1-2; the D gene is possibly TRBD1 (6 bases). CDR3 nucleotide sequence: TGTGCCACCAGTGACGCATCCCAGGACAGTTCCTATGGCTACACCTTC. Translating gives CATSDASQDSSYGYTF.